The TCR beta chain described here comes from a study of shared clonotypes between healthy human individuals. CDR1 MGHDK and CDR2 SYGVNS come from the germline V gene. The V end was cut by 5 bases, the J end by 3 bases, with 13 bases between. The length of the CDR3 is 14 residues. Terminally differentiated effector memory CD45RA+ cells were excluded from the naive CD8 cells, which were CD45RO-negative and positively selected for CCR7. The protocol was immunoSEQ multiplex PCR, while the TCRdb copy is restricted to in-frame clones and leaves out a portion. The table includes millions of clones, about 95% detected once.

The chain links TRBV25-1 to TRBJ2-5, with a weak D call TRBD1 (6 bases). Sequenced: naive CD8+ T cells sorted from blood. This receptor was identified in a man younger than 35 in good health. CDR3 region: CASSSWTAEETQYF. The CDR3 nucleotides read TGTGCCAGCAGTTCTTGGACAGCCGAAGAGACCCAGTACTTC.